By frequency in the sample, the clone carrying this TCR beta chain is medium-sized. Its antigen remains unknown. Trimming removed 4 bases from V and 8 bases from J, with 11 bases in between. The CDR3 extends over 12 amino acids. TRBV12-4/TRBJ1-2 clonotypes were amplified with adaptor-ligated barcode primers. From the multiplex PCR reads, TCRdb called clonotypes with MiXCR, one entry per CDR3 protein. The sample table includes 92 distinct CDR3 sequences. The sorted Tregs were CD4+CD25+CD127-/low cells. Findings of the study overall: Naive CD4+ cells shared 10% to 15% of tumor Treg sequences. Tumor-infiltrating Treg TCR alpha and beta sequences overlapped most with tumor naive CD4+ T cells, then blood naive.

V is TRBV12-3 or TRBV12-4 and J is TRBJ1-2; D is unclear. The specimen was tumor-infiltrating Tregs sorted from the breast tumor. This clonotype originated in a female donor with breast cancer. The CDR3 loop reads CASSSSGLGYTF. CDR3 DNA sequence: TGTGCCAGCAGTTCCTCTGGTTTAGGCTACACCTTC.